The TCR beta chain described here comes from a study of blood T cell repertoires in COVID-19 (TCRdb year 2020). Some background on the complete study: Samples from collaborators originated in the United States, Italy and Spain and spanned both the acute and convalescent phases of COVID-19. A freely available public database, intended as a resource for researchers studying the immune response to SARS-CoV-2, is where the repertoires were released. Sample metadata almost always included a de-identified subject ID, COVID-19 status, age in years and sex. HLA class I and class II types, where available, came from metadata supplied by the sample provider rather than from assay-based typing. The material from the prospective study consisted of cDNA or gDNA derived from T cells, B-cell-depleted T cells, or PBMCs. Deeply sampled blood TCRbeta repertoires from subjects exposed to, actively infected with, or recovered from COVID-19 were included in the dataset. The samples were drawn from the first 160 participants of the ongoing ImmuneRACE study and from some 1,300 subjects provided by 6 global collaborators.

This clone was counted once. The antigen it recognizes is unknown. No much larger clonotype is one base removed from it; base qualities were not supplied. On the study overall, not on this receptor specifically: The amount of clinical and demographic metadata varied by source and participant and was provided uncurated.

According to the germline V gene (reference sequence), CDR1 reads MNHNY and CDR2 reads SVGAGI. Spanning cysteine to phenylalanine, the CDR3 consists of 14 amino acids. Only the CDR3 DNA stays, 42 bases, in frame from base 1. V is shortened by 4 bases, J by 1 base, and the region joining them spans 8 bases. The collaborating institutions used their own protocols to collect whole blood in K2EDTA tubes. Collaborator samples were shipped for TCRbeta analysis as frozen whole blood, isolated PBMCs, or DNA extracted from either sample type. TCRbeta CDR3 regions were amplified from genomic DNA by means of the immunoSEQ Assay, a bias-controlled multiplex PCR. For the original study's pipeline: Within the assay, amplification of reference gene primers was used to estimate how many nucleated cells each sample contained. To quantify the absolute abundance of each unique TCRbeta CDR3 rearrangement, sequence reads were collapsed and filtered. For each sample, productive Simpson clonality was calculated by taking the square root of Simpson's diversity index across productive rearrangements. As stored in TCRdb, this immuneACCESS dataset retains in-frame rearrangements with V and J assigned. A fraction of the clones does not appear; measured against another copy, unresolved V genes explain less than half of the discrepancy, and the remainder lacks a known reason. That table supplies the V and J calls and clone size; D and trimming were determined from the DNA. The sample yields 95,000 to 110,000 clones; approximately 88% were counted once. Approximately 3.4% of the sample comes from the top ten.

The clonotype originates from a woman aged 55-70 years with acute or convalescent COVID-19. Recombination joined TRBV6-6 with TRBJ1-3; the D gene is possibly TRBD1, with 5 bases matching. Sequencing was performed on peripheral blood. In nucleotides, the sequence is TGTGCCAGCAGTTTGGGGGGTTCTGGAAACACCATATATTTT. This translates into CASSLGGSGNTIYF.